Listed below are T cell receptor beta chains from one sample, sequenced in a study of human T cells and chemical hapten exposure. TCRdb used MiXCR to reprocess the RACE reads, holding one entry per CDR3 protein. The sample lists just under 350,000 distinct CDR3 sequences; roughly 6.9% were seen once. This specimen consisted of whole blood, obtained in connection with sensitization to the hapten diphenylcyclopropenone (DPC). The receptor set was obtained from a woman aged 18-35 years with alopecia areata. Some clones in this sample may be carry-over from other donors' samples. CDR3s include the opening cysteine and the closing phenylalanine or tryptophan. The order of the fields is CDR3 length, D gene, clone size, V gene, J gene, CDR3 protein, CDR3 DNA. D genes are given only for firm matches. Clone size is not always given. Where it is, it says once, few, many or a class for expanded clones.

15	TRBD2	few	TRBV4-3	TRBJ2-3	CASSRLTSSTDTQYF	TGCGCCAGCAGCCGGTTGACTAGCAGCACAGATACGCAGTATTTT
15	NA	few	TRBV4-2	TRBJ1-1	CASSQGPGAPTEAFF	TGTGCCAGCAGCCAAGGGCCAGGGGCCCCCACTGAAGCTTTCTTT
15	TRBD1	few	TRBV18	TRBJ2-7	CASSPGTGQSYEQYF	TGTGCCAGCTCACCTGGGACAGGTCAATCCTACGAGCAGTACTTC
14	NA	NA	TRBV12-3/TRBV12-4	TRBJ1-5	CASSLFRRNQPQHF	TGTGCCAGCAGTTTATTTCGGCGGAATCAGCCCCAGCATTTT
14	NA	few	TRBV7-9	TRBJ1-1	CASRSSGNYAEAFF	TGTGCCAGCAGGTCATCGGGAAATTACGCTGAAGCTTTCTTT
14	NA	few	TRBV12-3/TRBV12-4	TRBJ1-6	CASSRKDSRSPLHF	TGTGCCAGCAGTCGGAAGGATTCTCGTTCACCCCTCCACTTT
16	NA	many	TRBV20-1	TRBJ1-5	CSASGVRRVSNQPQHF	TGCAGTGCTAGTGGGGTCAGAAGGGTCAGCAATCAGCCCCAGCATTTT
15	TRBD1	many	TRBV9	TRBJ1-6	CASSVGQGLGSPLHF	TGTGCCAGCAGCGTAGGACAGGGGTTGGGTTCACCCCTCCACTTT
13	NA	many	TRBV2	TRBJ2-1	CASSSSPAGEQFF	TGTGCCAGCAGTTCAAGCCCGGCCGGTGAGCAGTTCTTC
15	TRBD1	NA	TRBV5-1	TRBJ1-1	CASSPRQGRNSEAFF	TGCGCCAGCAGCCCCCGACAGGGGAGGAACTCTGAAGCTTTCTTT